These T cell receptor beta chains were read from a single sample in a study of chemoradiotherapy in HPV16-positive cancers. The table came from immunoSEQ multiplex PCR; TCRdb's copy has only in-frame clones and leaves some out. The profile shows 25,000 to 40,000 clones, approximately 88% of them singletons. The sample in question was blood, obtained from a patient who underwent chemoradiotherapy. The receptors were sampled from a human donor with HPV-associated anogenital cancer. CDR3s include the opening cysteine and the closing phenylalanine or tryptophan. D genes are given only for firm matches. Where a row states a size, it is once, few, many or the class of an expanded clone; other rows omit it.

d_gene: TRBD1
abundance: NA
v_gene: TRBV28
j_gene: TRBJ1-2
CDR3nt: TGTGCCAGTAGTACCACGGACAGGGCTGTCTACACCTTC
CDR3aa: CASSTTDRAVYTF

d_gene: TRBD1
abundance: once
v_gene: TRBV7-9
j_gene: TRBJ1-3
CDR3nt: TGTGCCAGCAGCTTGGCCGCCGGGACAGAGTTTTCTGGAAACACCATATATTTT
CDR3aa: CASSLAAGTEFSGNTIYF

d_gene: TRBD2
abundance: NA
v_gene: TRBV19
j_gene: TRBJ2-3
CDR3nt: TGTGCCAGTAGTATGTCGCGGGGGGGCACAGATACGCAGTATTTT
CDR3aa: CASSMSRGGTDTQYF

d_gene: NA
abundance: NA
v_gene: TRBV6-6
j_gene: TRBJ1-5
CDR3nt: TGTGCCAGCAGTCTGGGGAATCGGAATCAGCCCCAGCATTTT
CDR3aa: CASSLGNRNQPQHF

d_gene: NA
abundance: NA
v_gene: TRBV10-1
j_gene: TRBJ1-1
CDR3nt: TGCGCCAGCAGCGAAGGGCGTTCTCTGACCACTGAAGCTTTCTTT
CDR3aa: CASSEGRSLTTEAFF

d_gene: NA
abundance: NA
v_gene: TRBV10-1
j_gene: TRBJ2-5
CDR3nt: TGCGCCAGCAGTGAGCTACGGACAGAGACCCAGTACTTC
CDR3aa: CASSELRTETQYF

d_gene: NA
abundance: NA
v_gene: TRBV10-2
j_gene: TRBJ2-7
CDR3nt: TGCGCCAGCAGTGAGTTGGACGAGCAGTACTTC
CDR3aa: CASSELDEQYF

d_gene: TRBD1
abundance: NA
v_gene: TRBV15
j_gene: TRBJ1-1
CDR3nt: TGTGCCACCAGCAGAGACTACAGGGGGCGATCCTACACTGAAGCTTTCTTT
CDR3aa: CATSRDYRGRSYTEAFF

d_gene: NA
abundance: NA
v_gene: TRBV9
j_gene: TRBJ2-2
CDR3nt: TGTGCCAGCAGCGTAGAATCAGCCGGGGAGCTGTTTTTT
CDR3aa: CASSVESAGELFF

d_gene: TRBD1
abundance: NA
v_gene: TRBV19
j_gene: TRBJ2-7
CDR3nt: TGTGCCAGTAGAAAACAGGGGATTCGCCTTGGCGAGCAGTACTTC
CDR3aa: CASRKQGIRLGEQYF

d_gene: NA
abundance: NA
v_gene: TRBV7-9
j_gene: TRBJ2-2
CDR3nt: TGTGCCAGCAGCTTACAAAGAGGCGGGGAGCTGTTTTTT
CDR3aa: CASSLQRGGELFF

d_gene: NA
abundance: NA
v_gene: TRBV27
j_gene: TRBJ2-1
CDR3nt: TGTGCCAGCAGTTTGGGGACTTTCCTGGATGAGCAGTTCTTC
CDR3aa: CASSLGTFLDEQFF

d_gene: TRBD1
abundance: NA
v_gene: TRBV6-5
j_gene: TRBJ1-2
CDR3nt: TGTGCCAGCAGTTACTCAGGGGGACAGTCCAACTATGGCTACACCTTC
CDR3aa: CASSYSGGQSNYGYTF

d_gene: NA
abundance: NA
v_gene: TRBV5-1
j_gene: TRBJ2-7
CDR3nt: TGCGCCAGCAGCCCGGACAGCTACGAGCAGTACTTC
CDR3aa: CASSPDSYEQYF

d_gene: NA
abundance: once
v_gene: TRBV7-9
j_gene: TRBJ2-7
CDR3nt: TGTGCCAGCAGCCCAGAGGCGCGGACTACATCCTACGAGCAGTACTTC
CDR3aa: CASSPEARTTSYEQYF

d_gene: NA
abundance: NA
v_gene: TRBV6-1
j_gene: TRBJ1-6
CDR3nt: TGTGCCAGCAGGCCCAGGGAATCCCATAATTCACCCCTCCACTTT
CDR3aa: CASRPRESHNSPLHF

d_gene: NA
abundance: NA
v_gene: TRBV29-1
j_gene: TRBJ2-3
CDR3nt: TGCAGCGTTGAAGATCCTGGACTGGATACGCAGTATTTT
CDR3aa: CSVEDPGLDTQYF

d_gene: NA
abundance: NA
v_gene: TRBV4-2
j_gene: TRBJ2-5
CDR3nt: TGTGCCAGCAGCCAAGATAGCTCGCCGCAAGAGACCCAGTACTTC
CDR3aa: CASSQDSSPQETQYF